The clone carrying this T cell receptor beta chain was seen once. No antigen is known for it. The CDR3 loop spans 14 amino acids. Per germline, CDR1 KGHSH and CDR2 LQKENI. The V and J ends lost 5 bases and 6 bases, in that order; junction bases with no gene match: 7. The data originate from a study of T cells in Graves' hyperthyroidism and ophthalmopathy. The diagnostic basis comprised clinical symptoms, serum thyroxine and TRAb, thyroid ultrasound and orbital computed tomography. Overall study results and limits: Most clonotypes expanded in the thyroid (above 0.001) were also present in blood.

Amplification yielded TCR beta CDR3 regions, with RNA transcripts as the source. The TCR CDR3 first-round RT-PCR relied on the HTBI primer set. TCRdb independently ran MiXCR on the multiplex PCR reads; one entry per CDR3 protein. The sample yields approximately 30,000 distinct CDR3 sequences, around 52% seen once. The receptor comes from a woman in her 40s with Graves' ophthalmopathy. The chain carries TRBV18 and TRBJ2-1, with 7 positions matching TRBD1. Sequencing was carried out using blood. Written as DNA, the CDR3 is TGTGCCAGCTCAAGGGACAGAGTTCGCAATGAGCAGTTCTTC. Translation gives CASSRDRVRNEQFF.